This is a list of T cell receptor beta chains from one sample in a study of Ad26.COV2.S vaccination and SARS-CoV-2 variants. Sequencing was performed with immunoSEQ multiplex PCR; in TCRdb, only in-frame clones are kept and a portion is missing. The repertoire holds roughly 510,000 clones, with 87% as singletons. This specimen consisted of peripheral blood, obtained in a trial of Ad26.COV2.S vaccine versus placebo. All receptors derive from a person between 18 and 60 years old who received the Ad26.COV2.S COVID-19 vaccine or a placebo. Each CDR3 is given with its conserved first and last residue. D genes are given only for firm matches.

v_call	d_call	j_call	cdr3_nt	cdr3_aa
TRBV19	-	TRBJ1-2	TGTGCCAGTAGTATAGGACCCGGTGGCAGGCGCCGTCAGAATGGTGGCTACACCTTC	CASSIGPGGRRRQNGGYTF
TRBV5-4	TRBD1	TRBJ1-2	TGTGCCAGCAGCTTGGCCATCCGGACAGGAAACTATGGCTACACCTTC	CASSLAIRTGNYGYTF
TRBV5-4	-	TRBJ1-2	TGTGCCAGCAGCTTCAGGGGCCGAGCTAACTATGGCTACACCTTC	CASSFRGRANYGYTF
TRBV28	-	TRBJ2-7	TGTGCCAGCAGACCGGGGGCCTCCTACGAGCAGTACTTC	CASRPGASYEQYF
TRBV28	-	TRBJ1-2	TGTGCCAGCAGTGGGGTCTCGGGTCCGTCATATGGCTACACCTTC	CASSGVSGPSYGYTF
TRBV29-1	TRBD1	TRBJ2-3	TGCAGCGCTTCGCCGGGACAGGGAGGAAGGAGCACAGATACGCAGTATTTT	CSASPGQGGRSTDTQYF
TRBV7-3	-	TRBJ1-1	TGTGCCAGCAGCCCAAGGGGGGGCACTGAAGCTTTCTTT	CASSPRGGTEAFF
TRBV6-5	TRBD1	TRBJ1-2	TGTGCCAGCAGTTCACCCCGACGGGACAGTAACTATGGCTACACCTTC	CASSSPRRDSNYGYTF
TRBV9	TRBD2	TRBJ2-1	TGTGCCAGCAGCGTAGAGGTAGCGGGAGGCCTCTACAATGAGCAGTTCTTC	CASSVEVAGGLYNEQFF
TRBV9	-	TRBJ2-7	TGTGCCAGCAGCGTAGGAATCGCCGGCAACTACGAGCAGTACTTC	CASSVGIAGNYEQYF
TRBV5-4	-	TRBJ1-1	TGTGCCAGCAGCTTGGCCGCGGGTATGATGAACACTGAAGCTTTCTTT	CASSLAAGMMNTEAFF
TRBV6-4	-	TRBJ2-7	TGTGCCAGCAGTGACCGGCCACAGGGTGGCTACGAGCAGTACTTC	CASSDRPQGGYEQYF
TRBV14	-	TRBJ1-3	TGTGCCAGCAGCCGGAACATCGGAAACACCATATATTTT	CASSRNIGNTIYF
TRBV6-5	-	TRBJ2-6	TGTGCCAGCAGGTATACGGGCCGGAGGGGTCACGTCCTGACTTTC	CASRYTGRRGHVLTF
TRBV28	-	TRBJ1-3	TGTGCCAGCAGCCTGGGACGGCTCTCTGGAAACACCATATATTTT	CASSLGRLSGNTIYF
TRBV4-3	-	TRBJ1-4	TGCGCCAGCAGCCAAGGACAGGTTGATAATGAAAAACTGTTTTTT	CASSQGQVDNEKLFF
TRBV6-5	-	TRBJ2-3	TGTGCCAGCACCAAAGGGGGAGATACGCAGTATTTT	CASTKGGDTQYF
TRBV5-1	TRBD2	TRBJ2-3	TGCGCCAGCAGCCGGGGACTAGCGGGAATGGCAGATACGCAGTATTTT	CASSRGLAGMADTQYF